In its sample, the clone carrying this TCR beta chain was seen a few times. Antigen unknown. From germline, CDR1 is MGHDK and CDR2 SYGVNS. V lost 1 base, J lost 4 bases, and 10 bases lay in between. CDR3 length equals 14 residues. The sample originates from a study of immune heterogeneity within non-small cell lung tumors. Study results and limitations: Clonotypes of T-cell receptor beta found at high frequency were largely distinct between individual patients. High-frequency clones unique to single sites coexisted with identical dominant CDR3 beta clonotypes that recurred across tumor sites within a patient.

Amplification of TCR beta CDR3 was performed by multiplex PCR with 32 V and 13 J primers. TCRdb fed the multiplex PCR reads into MiXCR, producing one record per CDR3 protein. The table shows about 21,000 distinct CDR3 sequences, with around 30% occurring only once. Bulk tumor genomic DNA constituted the template, at 550 to 750 ng per sample. In surgery, several biopsies were collected from each primary tumor at widely spaced sites. Patients went through curative surgery, and their non-small cell lung cancer was untreated and newly diagnosed. This sequence was found in a man between 40 and 49 years old with non-small cell lung cancer. The J gene is TRBJ2-5, the V gene TRBV25-1, with a possible D match to TRBD1 (5 bases). Sequenced material: lung tumor tissue. CDR3 sequence: CASSEFRGPETQYF. CDR3 bases: TGTGCCAGCAGTGAATTTAGGGGCCCAGAGACCCAGTACTTC.